This record looks at one T cell receptor beta chain sequence and its context. This clonotype was observed a handful of times. This receptor's antigen is unknown. Base qualities are not provided; no much larger clone lies one nucleotide away. This entry comes from a study of T cell repertoires in cytomegalovirus infection (dated by TCRdb to the late 2010s). Regarding the research as a whole: The HLA type of each donor mattered for the analysis, because public TCR beta signatures pointed to carriage of CMV infection along with the matching HLA type.

Sequenced using an Illumina HiSeq 1500. Starting from the raw public reads, TCRdb applied fastp trimming at Q25, assembled clones with MiXCR and retained in-frame beta chains. Duplicate CDR3 protein sequences are folded into a single record with the most common DNA and genes. The sample table lists fewer than 250,000 distinct CDR3 sequences, approximately 13% of them with a count of one. The biggest ten clones account for approximately 1.6% of the sample. From the cysteine up to the phenylalanine, the CDR3 has a length of 14 residues. Of all the DNA, just the CDR3 is kept, 42 bases in frame from base 1. V loses 8 bases, J loses 0 bases, and the germline ends lie 13 bases apart. CDR1 MNHEY and CDR2 SMNVEV are derived from the germline V gene (reference sequence). Study-wide conclusions, independent of this receptor: The ex vivo response was dominated by HLA-C-restricted CMV-specific TCR beta clonotypes, which also provided the single most frequent clonotype in two of eight donors. In both this cohort and an independent cohort of some 380 donors, the cumulative frequency of public TCR beta family members distinguished carriers of CMV infection plus the relevant HLA type.

The sequenced material came from PBMCs. The TCR sequence derives from a human donor in good health (CMV status not recorded). Some clones in this sample may be carry-over from other donors' samples. Recombination linked TRBV27 to TRBJ1-2; 5 matching bases give a weak D call of TRBD1. The encoded CDR3 is CASRPAGANYGYTF. The nucleotides are TGTGCCAGCCGTCCAGCGGGGGCTAACTATGGCTACACCTTC.